Presented here are 29 T cell receptor beta chains from one specimen sequenced in a study of blood T cell repertoires in COVID-19. Here immunoSEQ multiplex PCR was the method, and the copy in TCRdb shows in-frame clones only, minus some. The sample lists 250,000 to 350,000 clones, approximately 90% occurring once. Sequencing was carried out using peripheral blood. Receptors were obtained from a man under 40 with acute or convalescent COVID-19.

V usage is TRBV6-5 and J usage is TRBJ1-2; 10 bases line up with TRBD1. Germline V gene sequence: CDR1 MNHEY, CDR2 SVGAGI. J lost 3 bases, V lost 9 bases, and 7 bases had no gene match. The CDR3 extends over 14 amino acids. The CDR3 DNA reads as TGTGCCAGTACTAAGGACAGGGGGGACTATGGCTACACCTTC. Translating gives CASTKDRGDYGYTF.

The chain links TRBV6-5 to TRBJ2-5, with 9 bases aligning to TRBD2. With 6 bases clipped from V and 1 base from J, the junction kept 3 bases outside the gene matches. The CDR3 contains 14 residues. Germline loops: CDR1 MNHEY, CDR2 SVGAGI. The CDR3 sequence: CASRAGGSQETQYF. The CDR3 DNA follows: TGTGCCAGCAGAGCGGGGGGTTCCCAAGAGACCCAGTACTTC.

The chain carries TRBV28 and TRBJ1-4; D is ambiguous. V lost 2 bases and J 6 bases, leaving 10 bases between the germline ends. Germline loops: CDR1 MDHEN, CDR2 SYDVKM. This CDR3 spans 14 amino acids. The CDR3 reads CASSLGQKYEKLFF. In DNA form, the CDR3 reads TGTGCCAGCAGTTTAGGGCAGAAATATGAAAAACTGTTTTTT.

The chain has TRBV23-1 and TRBJ2-1, with D maybe TRBD1 (6 bases). TRBV23-1 is labeled an ORF, and its function is uncertain. The CDR3 totals 16 residues. V was trimmed by 8 bases and J by 5 bases, leaving 22 bases between them. The CDR3 loop is CASGNTRDKTDNEQFF. CDR3 coding DNA: TGCGCCAGCGGAAATACCCGGGACAAAACGGACAATGAGCAGTTCTTC.

This sequence joins TRBV4-2 and TRBJ2-5, with TRBD2 matching over 9 bases. Germline assignment: CDR1 LGHNA and CDR2 YNFKEQ. This CDR3 has 15 residues. Germline trimming cut 0 bases from V and 4 bases from J; bases unmatched to any gene: 3. The CDR3 loop reads CASSQEPTSGETQYF. CDR3 DNA sequence: TGTGCCAGCAGCCAAGAACCGACTAGCGGAGAGACCCAGTACTTC.

The chain combines TRBV6-5 with TRBJ1-1, with D perhaps matching TRBD1 (6 bases). The CDR3 sequence is 15 residues long. The germline CDR1 and CDR2 sequences are MNHEY and SVGAGI. Between the trimmed V and J ends, which lost 2 bases and 1 base, there was a span of 11 bases. CDR3 sequence (DNA): TGTGCCAGCAGTTACGGGGGCGCGGGGAACACTGAAGCTTTCTTT. Its protein is CASSYGGAGNTEAFF.

Worth noting for this clone: The sample carries other DNA sequences with the same CDR3. The CDR3 sequence: CASSPGQSYNEQFF. As DNA, the CDR3 is TGCGCCAGTAGCCCGGGACAGTCCTACAATGAGCAGTTCTTC. This chain uses TRBV5-1 with TRBJ2-1; 7 nucleotides match TRBD1. The CDR3 totals 14 residues. V lost 8 bases to trimming and J lost 1 base; unmatched junction nucleotides: 6. The germline V gene has CDR1 SGHRS and CDR2 YFSETQ.

This clone occurred once. The chain links TRBV3-1 (or the pseudogene TRBV3-2) to TRBJ1-5; D possibly corresponds to TRBD1 (6 bases). V was clipped by 0 bases and J by 4 bases, with 10 bases between them. The CDR3 consists of 15 residues. Per the germline V gene, CDR1 is LGHDT and CDR2 is YNNKEL (reference sequence). The CDR3 spells CASSQDRTDNQPQHF. The CDR3 DNA sequence: TGTGCCAGCAGCCAAGACCGGACAGATAATCAGCCCCAGCATTTT.

The chain uses TRBV2 and TRBJ1-5; 7 bases align to TRBD1. Germline CDR1 SNHLY, CDR2 FYNNEI. The J segment lost 6 bases and the V segment lost 4 bases, leaving 6 bases of the junction unmatched. This CDR3 spans 14 amino acids. CDR3 bases: TGTGCCAGCAGTGGACAGGGCCTCAGTCAGCCCCAGCATTTT. It yields the protein CASSGQGLSQPQHF.

The J gene is TRBJ2-1, the V gene TRBV25-1; 9 bases agree with TRBD2. The CDR3 extends over 15 amino acids. The ends lost 5 bases at V and 4 bases at J; junction bases unmatched: 6. Looked up from germline, CDR1 is MGHDK and CDR2 is SYGVNS. CDR3 coding DNA: TGTGCCAGCAGTAAAGCGGGGGGAGGTTACAATGAGCAGTTCTTC. Residues: CASSKAGGGYNEQFF.

The rearrangement links TRBV10-3 to TRBJ2-7; tentatively, D is TRBD1 (6 bases). The CDR3 is 11 amino acids. Germline V gives CDR1 ENHRY, CDR2 SYGVKD. Trimming cost V 8 bases and J 4 bases, with 9 bases left between them. Here the CDR3 reads CAIGRGYEQYF. For the CDR3, the DNA is TGTGCCATCGGAAGGGGGTACGAGCAGTACTTC.

V and J are TRBV6-5 and TRBJ2-2, with a weak D call TRBD1 (5 bases). Trimming removed 2 bases at V and 5 bases at J, with 9 bases between. Germline V gives CDR1 MNHEY, CDR2 SVGAGI. This CDR3 spans 14 amino acids. CDR3 in DNA: TGTGCCAGCAGTTACGGGGCTGGGACCGGGGAGCTGTTTTTT. Amino acids: CASSYGAGTGELFF.

This clone has just a few counts. J is TRBJ1-4 and V is TRBV27, with 7 bases fitting TRBD1. The CDR3 runs to 14 residues. Germline-derived CDR1 and CDR2 are MNHEY and SMNVEV (reference sequence). Losses at the gene ends were 8 bases for V and 0 bases for J; bases not matched to a gene: 3. The CDR3 is CASRDRATNEKLFF. In DNA, the CDR3 is TGTGCCAGCCGCGACAGGGCAACTAATGAAAAACTGTTTTTT.

The chain combines TRBV19 with TRBJ2-1; D ambiguous. With 3 bases removed from V and 8 bases from J, the gap between germline ends came to 14 bases. Germline V CDR1 and CDR2: LNHDA, SQIVND (reference sequence). CDR3 length: 14 residues. Here the CDR3 DNA reads TGTGCCAGTAGTATTCTTCACTCGCACTATGAGCAGTTCTTC. Translating it yields CASSILHSHYEQFF.

This rearrangement joins TRBV4-1 to TRBJ1-2; D remains unclear. Trimming took 2 bases from V and 8 from J, leaving 18 bases between them. CDR3 size: 15 residues. Looked up from germline, CDR1 is MGHRA and CDR2 is YSYEKL. CDR3 protein: CASSQFAPTRHGYTF. CDR3 bases: TGCGCCAGCAGCCAATTCGCACCGACACGACACGGCTACACCTTC.

This chain uses TRBV7-2 with TRBJ2-7, with TRBD2 matching over 10 bases. The V gene's germline CDR1 is SGHTA and CDR2 FQGNSA. The CDR3 consists of 14 residues. With V trimmed by 3 bases and J by 3 bases, 2 bases remained unmatched. Here the CDR3 DNA reads TGTGCCAGCAGCTTCGGACTAGCGGACTACGAGCAGTACTTC. Its translation is CASSFGLADYEQYF.

The CDR3 loop reads CASSVGERNQPQHF. CDR3 nucleotide sequence: TGTGCCAGCAGCGTAGGAGAAAGAAATCAGCCCCAGCATTTT. The J gene is TRBJ1-5, the V gene TRBV9; D unresolved. The V gene lost 0 bases and the J gene lost 4 bases, with 8 bases spanning the gap. Germline CDR1 reads SGDLS; CDR2 reads YYNGEE. The CDR3 is 14 amino acids.

The chain links TRBV30 to TRBJ2-7; D uncertain. The CDR3 covers 13 residues. Germline V gene sequence: CDR1 GTSNPN, CDR2 SVGIG (reference sequence). V was cut by 3 bases and J by 3 bases, with 12 bases left in between. The CDR3 DNA sequence: TGTGCCTGGAGCCCTACTAACCGCTACGAGCAGTACTTC. Its translation: CAWSPTNRYEQYF.

The chain uses TRBV5-1 and TRBJ2-1; tentative D call: TRBD2 (5 bases). V shed 1 base and J shed 7 bases, with 12 bases lying between them. CDR3 length: 14 amino acids. Germline V CDR1 and CDR2: SGHRS, YFSETQ. CDR3 coding DNA: TGCGCCAGCAGCTTGCTAGCCCCGGGGAATGAGCAGTTCTTC. Translating gives CASSLLAPGNEQFF. Variable domain in full (rest from reference TRBV5-1 and TRBJ2-1): KAGVTQTPRYLIKTRGQQVTLSCSPISGHRSVSWYQQTPGQGLQFLFEYFSETQRNKGNFPGRFSGRQFSNSRSEMNVSTLELGDSALYLCASSLLAPGNEQFFGPGTRLTVL.

The V and J genes are TRBV6-8 and TRBJ1-1, with a weak D call TRBD1 (5 bases). CDR1 is MNHGY and CDR2 is SAAAGT in the germline V gene. V was cut by 2 bases and J by 4 bases, with 8 bases left in between. The CDR3 loop spans 13 amino acids. Here the CDR3 DNA reads TGTGCCAGCAGTTACCAGGGTATCACTGAAGCTTTCTTT. Its protein is CASSYQGITEAFF.

The chain recombines TRBV18 with TRBJ1-5, with 7 bases aligning to TRBD1. CDR3 length: 17 amino acids. The V and J ends lost 5 bases and 7 bases, in that order; junction bases with no gene match: 17. Per the germline V gene, CDR1 is KGHSH and CDR2 is LQKENI. The CDR3 is CASSEQGSVFLGQPQHF. The CDR3 region has the DNA TGTGCCAGCTCAGAACAGGGGAGTGTTTTTTTGGGGCAGCCCCAGCATTTT.

The chain uses TRBV6-5 and TRBJ1-1; the D gene is possibly TRBD1 (5 bases). The CDR3 runs to 14 residues. Deletions cut 7 bases from V and 2 bases from J, with 14 bases between. CDR1 MNHEY and CDR2 SVGAGI come from the germline V gene. The CDR3 DNA follows: TGTGCCAGCATCGACGCCCAGGGAAACACTGAAGCTTTCTTT. Its protein is CASIDAQGNTEAFF.

The rearrangement uses TRBV18 and TRBJ2-1, with D possibly being TRBD1 (6 bases). Trimming shortened V by 5 bases and J by 3 bases, and 14 bases separated the two germline ends. Germline CDR1 KGHSH, CDR2 LQKENI. The CDR3 runs 15 residues. This chain's CDR3 is CASSSGGGHYNEQFF. CDR3 sequence (DNA): TGTGCCAGCTCATCGGGTGGGGGACACTACAATGAGCAGTTCTTC.

This clone has a handful of counts. The chain couples TRBV19 to TRBJ1-5; no reliable D call. The CDR3 contains 12 residues. Deletions cut 1 base from V and 7 bases from J, with 5 bases between. Germline V lookup: CDR1 LNHDA, CDR2 SQIVND (reference sequence). CDR3 loop: CASSIGPQPQHF. The CDR3 DNA sequence: TGTGCCAGTAGTATAGGGCCCCAGCCCCAGCATTTT.

With regard to this clone: This specimen includes other DNA sequences encoding the same CDR3. The chain links TRBV9 to TRBJ2-3; D unclear. Germline V gene lookup returns CDR1 SGDLS and CDR2 YYNGEE. V gave up 0 bases and J gave up 3 bases, with 2 bases separating them. CDR3 size: 12 residues. Here the CDR3 reads CASSVATDTQYF. The CDR3, as DNA: TGTGCCAGCAGCGTAGCAACAGATACGCAGTATTTT.

The chain recombines TRBV11-2 with TRBJ2-3, with D maybe TRBD1 (6 bases). Trimming took off 1 base at V and 1 base at J, with 9 bases between the two ends. Germline V CDR1 and CDR2: SGHAT, FQNNGV. The length of the CDR3 is 15 residues. This CDR3 reads CASSLAGHGTDTQYF. The CDR3 coding sequence is TGTGCCAGCAGCTTAGCGGGACACGGCACAGATACGCAGTATTTT.

The chain is built from TRBV18 and TRBJ2-7; tentative D call: TRBD2 (6 bases). V lost 3 bases to trimming and J lost 1 base, with 16 bases between them. Germline V gene lookup returns CDR1 KGHSH and CDR2 LQKENI. The CDR3 is 16 residues long. As DNA, the CDR3 is TGTGCCAGCTCACCTGGGGCAGGACTAAGGTCCTACGAGCAGTACTTC. Translated: CASSPGAGLRSYEQYF.

The chain is built from TRBV4-2 and TRBJ1-5; D uncertain. The CDR3 consists of 12 residues. V lost 0 bases and J lost 7, with 4 bases in between. Germline V gives CDR1 LGHNA, CDR2 YNFKEQ. The CDR3: CASSQDRQPQHF. In nucleotides, the CDR3 is TGTGCCAGCAGCCAAGATCGGCAGCCCCAGCATTTT.

The V and J genes are TRBV5-4 and TRBJ1-1, with D maybe TRBD1 (6 bases). This CDR3 comprises 17 residues. The V gene lost 0 bases and the J gene lost 0 bases, with 15 bases spanning the gap. Germline V gene data show CDR1 as SGHNT and CDR2 as YYREEE (reference sequence). In DNA form, the CDR3 reads TGTGCCAGCAGCTTGGGGGCAGGGGCAGGGATGAACACTGAAGCTTTCTTT. It specifies CASSLGAGAGMNTEAFF.